A single sample is the source of the 17 T cell receptor beta chains below, sequenced in a study of shared clonotypes between healthy human individuals. Using immunoSEQ multiplex PCR, the repertoire was profiled, and TCRdb retains in-frame clones only, with some absent. This repertoire shows about 610,000 clones, less than 98% found once; its top ten account for about 0.06%. Sequencing was performed on naive CD4+ T cells sorted from blood. Subset of the sample: CD45RA+ positively selected. The receptors were sampled from a woman under 40 in good health.

The chain combines TRBV10-3 with TRBJ2-1; TRBD2 aligns across 11 bases. This CDR3 region has 16 residues. Germline lookup yields CDR1 ENHRY and CDR2 SYGVKD. Losses at the gene ends were 6 bases for V and 5 bases for J; bases not matched to a gene: 9. CDR3 coding DNA: TGTGCCATCAGCGAATATCTAGCGGGAGGCAACAATGAGCAGTTCTTC. Translated: CAISEYLAGGNNEQFF.

V and J are TRBV7-2 and TRBJ2-2, with 12 positions matching TRBD2. After removal of 8 bases from V and 6 bases from J, the junction contained 7 bases not matched to a gene. This CDR3 is 15 amino acids long. From germline, CDR1 is SGHTA and CDR2 FQGNSA. CDR3 loop: CASAYGTSGPGELFF. The CDR3 coding sequence is TGTGCCAGCGCGTACGGGACTAGCGGGCCCGGGGAGCTGTTTTTT. Full variable domain (outside the CDR3, taken from reference TRBV7-2 and TRBJ2-2): GAGVSQSPSNKVTEKGKDVELRCDPISGHTALYWYRQSLGQGLEFLIYFQGNSAPDKSGLPSDRFSAERTGGSVSTLTIQRTQQEDSAVYLCASAYGTSGPGELFFGEGSRLTVL.

The chain carries TRBV19 and TRBJ2-1, with 8 bases that match TRBD2. The CDR3 has 20 residues. The V segment lost 6 bases and the J segment 0 bases; nucleotides outside the gene matches: 19. From germline, CDR1 is LNHDA and CDR2 SQIVND (reference sequence). CDR3: CASSPLGLRGGESSYNEQFF. As DNA, the CDR3 is TGTGCCAGTAGCCCCCTCGGCCTTCGGGGGGGGGAAAGCTCCTACAATGAGCAGTTCTTC.

This clone was counted once. V gene TRBV9 combines with J gene TRBJ2-4; a possible D gene is TRBD2 (5 bases). Looked up from germline, CDR1 is SGDLS and CDR2 is YYNGEE. V dropped 0 bases and J dropped 6 bases, with 10 bases sitting between them. This CDR3 has 14 amino acids. CDR3 in amino acids: CASSVGQGGNIQYF. As DNA, the CDR3 is TGTGCCAGCAGCGTAGGCCAAGGAGGAAACATTCAGTACTTC.

The DNA for the CDR3 is TGTGCCAGCAGTAACAGGGGGAATGAGCAGTTCTTC. Translated, it gives CASSNRGNEQFF. The genes are TRBV2 and TRBJ2-1; 8 nucleotides agree with TRBD1. V was pared by 5 bases and J by 7 bases, with 1 base of the junction left unmatched. Germline CDR1 is SNHLY and CDR2 is FYNNEI. The length of the CDR3 is 12 residues.

This rearrangement joins TRBV2 to TRBJ1-4; 8 bases align to TRBD1. Losses at the gene ends were 5 bases for V and 0 bases for J; bases not matched to a gene: 5. This CDR3 comprises 16 residues. Germline V gene lookup returns CDR1 SNHLY and CDR2 FYNNEI. CDR3 nucleotides: TGTGCCAGCAGTCAGACGGACAGGGCAACTAATGAAAAACTGTTTTTT. Amino acids: CASSQTDRATNEKLFF. The entire variable domain, with the rest obtained from reference TRBV2 and TRBJ1-4, is as follows: EPEVTQTPSHQVTQMGQEVILRCVPISNHLYFYWYRQILGQKVEFLVSFYNNEISEKSEIFDDQFSVERPDGSNFTLKIRSTKLEDSAMYFCASSQTDRATNEKLFFGSGTQLSVL.

The chain joins TRBV19 to TRBJ2-2; 9 nucleotides align to TRBD1. Germline values: CDR1 LNHDA, CDR2 SQIVND (reference sequence). The CDR3 loop spans 15 amino acids. V gave up 8 bases and J gave up 5 bases; unmatched junction bases: 9. CDR3 sequence reads: CASSTGTGWTGELFF. CDR3 in DNA: TGTGCCAGTTCTACCGGGACAGGGTGGACCGGGGAGCTGTTTTTT.

The genes are TRBV5-4 and TRBJ2-2; 10 bases map to TRBD1. J was trimmed by 4 bases and V by 4 bases; bases with no gene match: 7. Germline V gene lookup returns CDR1 SGHNT and CDR2 YYREEE (reference sequence). The CDR3 runs to 16 residues. CDR3 in DNA: TGTGCCAGCAGCCCGCAGGGACAGGGGAGCACCGGGGAGCTGTTTTTT. It is translated as CASSPQGQGSTGELFF.

J is TRBJ1-4 and V is TRBV5-1, with D unclear. CDR1 is SGHRS, CDR2 YFSETQ, per germline. The CDR3 covers 14 residues. V was trimmed by 4 bases and J by 3 bases, leaving 10 bases between them. Written as DNA, the CDR3 is TGCGCCAGCAGCATCGGGCCCGCTAATGAAAAACTGTTTTTT. Encoded protein: CASSIGPANEKLFF.

V gene TRBV7-9 combines with J gene TRBJ2-7; 9 nucleotides align to TRBD1. Per the germline V gene, CDR1 is SEHNR and CDR2 is FQNEAQ (reference sequence). The CDR3 loop spans 14 amino acids. The ends lost 5 bases at V and 0 bases at J; junction bases unmatched: 2. The CDR3 loop reads CASSQGQGSYEQYF. The CDR3 DNA sequence: TGTGCCAGCAGCCAGGGACAGGGCTCCTACGAGCAGTACTTC.

This chain links TRBV9 with TRBJ1-6; 8 positions match TRBD1. Trimming took 4 bases from V and 9 from J; bases not matched to a gene: 3. Germline CDR1 reads SGDLS; CDR2 reads YYNGEE. The CDR3 is made up of 13 amino acids. CDR3 sequence (DNA): TGTGCCAGCAGCCGACAGGGGACTTCACCCCTCCACTTT. Its translation: CASSRQGTSPLHF. Drawing the rest from reference TRBV9 and TRBJ1-6, the complete variable domain is DSGVTQTPKHLITATGQRVTLRCSPRSGDLSVYWYQQSLDQGLQFLIQYYNGEERAKGNILERFSAQQFPDLHSELNLSSLELGDSALYFCASSRQGTSPLHFGNGTRLTVT.

This clone appeared a single time. The chain has TRBV5-1 and TRBJ1-1; TRBD1 matches at 7 bases. The CDR3 is 15 residues long. Per germline, CDR1 SGHRS and CDR2 YFSETQ. V gave up 2 bases and J gave up 1 base; unmatched junction bases: 5. The CDR3 sequence is CASSFTQGGNTEAFF. CDR3 nucleotide sequence: TGCGCCAGCAGCTTCACCCAGGGGGGGAACACTGAAGCTTTCTTT.

The chain's CDR3 is CASSSGTGQYEKLFF. The CDR3 bases are TGTGCCAGCAGCTCGGGGACGGGACAGTATGAAAAACTGTTTTTT. The J gene is TRBJ1-4, the V gene TRBV7-8, with 7 bases aligning to TRBD1. Germline CDR1 reads SGHVS; CDR2 reads FQNEAQ. V shed 4 bases, J shed 6 bases, and the junction held 8 bases outside the gene matches. The CDR3 is 15 amino acids.

The J gene is TRBJ1-5, the V gene TRBV6-5; no reliable D call. The CDR3 is 14 amino acids. The V gene lost 1 base and the J gene lost 2 bases, with 6 bases spanning the gap. Germline CDR1 is MNHEY and CDR2 is SVGAGI. CDR3 region: CASSYWGGNQPQHF. In DNA, the CDR3 is TGTGCCAGCAGTTACTGGGGTGGCAATCAGCCCCAGCATTTT.

CDR3 region: CASSPTSFVTDTQYF. The CDR3 DNA is TGCGCCAGCAGCCCGACTAGTTTTGTAACAGATACGCAGTATTTT. V usage is TRBV10-2 and J usage is TRBJ2-3; tentatively, D is TRBD2 (6 bases). This CDR3 is 15 amino acids long. Deletions cut 6 bases from V and 3 bases from J, with 16 bases between. Germline lookup yields CDR1 WSHSY and CDR2 SAAADI.

The V call is TRBV5-6, the J call TRBJ2-5; 10 bases fit TRBD1. The germline V gene has CDR1 SGHDT and CDR2 YYEEEE. The CDR3 loop spans 15 amino acids. Trimming at V came to 3 bases and at J to 2 bases, leaving 4 bases not matched to a gene. For the CDR3, the DNA is TGTGCCAGCAGCTCGTTGGACAGGGGGCAAGAGACCCAGTACTTC. This gives the protein CASSSLDRGQETQYF.

In DNA form, the CDR3 reads TGTGCCAGCAGCATGGACAGCACGAACACCGGGGAGCTGTTTTTT. The encoded protein is CASSMDSTNTGELFF. The genes are TRBV7-2 and TRBJ2-2; possibly TRBD1 for D (6 bases). Per the germline V gene, CDR1 is SGHTA and CDR2 is FQGNSA. This CDR3 region has 15 residues. Trimming shortened V by 5 bases and J by 0 bases, and 10 bases separated the two germline ends.